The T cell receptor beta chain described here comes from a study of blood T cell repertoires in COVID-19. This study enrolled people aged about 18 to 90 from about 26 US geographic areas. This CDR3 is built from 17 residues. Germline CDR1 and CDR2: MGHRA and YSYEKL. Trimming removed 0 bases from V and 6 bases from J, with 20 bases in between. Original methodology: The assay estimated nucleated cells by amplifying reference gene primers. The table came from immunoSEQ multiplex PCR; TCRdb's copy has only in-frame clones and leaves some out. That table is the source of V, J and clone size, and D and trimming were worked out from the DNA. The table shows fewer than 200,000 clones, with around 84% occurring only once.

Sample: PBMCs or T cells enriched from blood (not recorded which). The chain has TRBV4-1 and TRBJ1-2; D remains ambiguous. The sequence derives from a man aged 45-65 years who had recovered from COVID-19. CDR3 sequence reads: CASSQDPTGVGEHGYTF. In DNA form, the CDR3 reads TGCGCCAGCAGCCAAGACCCAACGGGAGTAGGTGAGCATGGCTACACCTTC.